This TCR beta chain was retrieved from a study of T cells after somatic rescue of genetic block (TCRdb year 2020). For context, the study as a whole: What the study looked at was long-term robustness, specifically in a T-cell system that came about through somatic rescue of a genetic block in T-cell development.

Libraries were prepared through the immunoSEQ multiplex PCR assay. TCRdb took this table from immuneACCESS and kept in-frame rearrangements with V and J called. Such tables lack part of the clones; where checked against another copy, unresolved V genes explain under half of the gap, and the rest is unexplained. The sample includes more than 65,000 clones, with just over 90% observed a single time. Approximately 2.7% of the sample lies in the top ten. Concerning this clone itself: Its antigen is not yet known. No base qualities exist here, and no much larger clone lies one base off it.

The CDR1 and CDR2 encoded by the germline V gene (reference sequence) are DFQATT and SNEGSKA. From the cysteine through the phenylalanine, the CDR3 covers 10 amino acids. The CDR3 DNA has 30 bases and is translated from base 1. Trimming costs V 4 bases and J 6 bases, and their ends lie 7 bases apart. The chain was built from TRBV20-1 and TRBJ2-7, with no confident D gene call. The specimen sequenced was peripheral blood mononuclear cells (PBMCs). This sequence originates from a man in his thirties or forties. The CDR3 loop reads CSAISGEQYF. The base sequence is TGCAGTGCTATCTCAGGCGAGCAGTACTTC.